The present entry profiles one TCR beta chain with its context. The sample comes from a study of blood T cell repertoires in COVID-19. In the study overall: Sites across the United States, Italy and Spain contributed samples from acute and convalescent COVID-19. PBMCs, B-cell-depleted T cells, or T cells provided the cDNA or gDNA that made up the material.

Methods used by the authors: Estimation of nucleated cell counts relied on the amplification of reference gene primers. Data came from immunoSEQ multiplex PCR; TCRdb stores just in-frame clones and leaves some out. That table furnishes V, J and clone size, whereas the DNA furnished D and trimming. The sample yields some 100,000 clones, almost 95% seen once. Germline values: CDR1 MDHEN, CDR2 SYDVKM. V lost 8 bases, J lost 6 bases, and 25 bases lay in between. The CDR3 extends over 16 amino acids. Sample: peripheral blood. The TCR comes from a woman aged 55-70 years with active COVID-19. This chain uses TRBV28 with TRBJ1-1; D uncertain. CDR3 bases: TGTGCCAGCGGGCGGGCGTCACGGCCCGCACTCGCTGAAGCTTTCTTT. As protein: CASGRASRPALAEAFF.